The 10 T cell receptor beta chains presented below share a single source sample, sequenced in a study of cytomegalovirus exposure and HLA in healthy donors. Primers for the PCR totalled 60 Vbeta and 13 Jbeta. Clones were read by immunoSEQ multiplex PCR, and TCRdb kept only the in-frame ones, dropping some. The sample lists roughly 160,000 clones; roughly 78% were seen once. Sequencing input: PBMCs. These receptor sequences come from a man aged 40-49 years in good health and CMV-seronegative.

In its sample, this clone was seen once. The chain recombines TRBV7-9 with TRBJ1-2, with D tentatively TRBD1 (5 bases). In germline, CDR1 is SEHNR, CDR2 FQNEAQ (reference sequence). V gave up 1 base and J gave up 8 bases, with 14 bases separating them. The CDR3 loop spans 14 amino acids. The CDR3 region is CASSLGHRAGGYTF. The CDR3 coding sequence is TGTGCCAGCAGCTTAGGACATCGAGCAGGGGGCTACACCTTC.

V usage is TRBV19 and J usage is TRBJ1-1; unclear D gene. Germline values: CDR1 LNHDA, CDR2 SQIVND (reference sequence). The V and J ends lost 5 bases and 10 bases respectively, with 14 bases between them. This CDR3 region has 12 residues. The CDR3 DNA reads as TGTGCCAGTAGTGCCTCGACTTCTAGAGCTTTCTTT. It encodes CASSASTSRAFF.

This sequence joins TRBV6-1 and TRBJ2-2, with a tentative D call TRBD2 (5 bases). The CDR3 is 14 residues long. Germline V CDR1 and CDR2: MNHNS, SASEGT. Trimming stripped 4 bases from V and 5 bases from J, with 11 bases between. The CDR3 loop is CASSGTRGTGELFF. CDR3 DNA sequence: TGTGCCAGCAGTGGAACTAGAGGTACCGGGGAGCTGTTTTTT.

CDR3 sequence: CASRSTYEQYF. DNA for the CDR3: TGTGCCAGCAGGAGCACCTACGAGCAGTACTTC. The V and J genes are TRBV28 and TRBJ2-7, with D uncertain. V lost 6 bases and J 2 bases, leaving 5 bases between the germline ends. This CDR3 region has 11 residues. Germline CDR1 and CDR2: MDHEN and SYDVKM.

This clone was recorded only once. The chain has TRBV11-2 and TRBJ2-7; maybe TRBD2 (6 bases). In germline, CDR1 is SGHAT, CDR2 FQNNGV. This CDR3 is built from 16 residues. With 5 bases removed from V and 0 bases from J, the gap between germline ends came to 17 bases. CDR3 in amino acids: CASSPRVGRSSYEQYF. For the CDR3, the DNA is TGTGCCAGCAGCCCGCGTGTTGGGAGGAGCTCCTACGAGCAGTACTTC. The full variable domain, its missing parts supplied by reference TRBV11-2 and TRBJ2-7, is EAGVAQSPRYKIIEKRQSVAFWCNPISGHATLYWYQQILGQGPKLLIQFQNNGVVDDSQLPKDRFSAERLKGVDSTLKIQPAKLEDSAVYLCASSPRVGRSSYEQYFGPGTRLTVT.

This chain connects TRBV19 to TRBJ2-1; TRBD1 matches 7 bases. The CDR3 length is 14 residues. The V segment lost 0 bases and the J segment 6 bases; nucleotides outside the gene matches: 2. Germline V gives CDR1 LNHDA, CDR2 SQIVND (reference sequence). The CDR3 protein is CASSIDGQVNEQFF. Written as DNA, the CDR3 is TGTGCCAGTAGTATAGATGGACAGGTCAATGAGCAGTTCTTC.

The V and J genes are TRBV7-8 and TRBJ1-5; D is possibly TRBD1 (5 bases). The CDR3 spans 13 residues. Germline CDR1 is SGHVS and CDR2 is FQNEAQ. The V gene lost 1 base and the J gene lost 4 bases, with 5 bases spanning the gap. The CDR3 coding sequence is TGTGCCAGCAGCTTAGGGACAAATCAGCCCCAGCATTTT. It specifies CASSLGTNQPQHF.

This chain uses TRBV4-3 with TRBJ2-2; 10 nucleotides match TRBD2. The CDR3 covers 16 residues. Germline-derived CDR1 and CDR2 are LGHNA and YSLEER. Trimming took 0 bases from V and 4 from J; bases not matched to a gene: 2. The CDR3 spells CASSQDLAGVTGELFF. CDR3 coding DNA: TGCGCCAGCAGCCAAGATCTAGCGGGAGTCACCGGGGAGCTGTTTTTT.

J is TRBJ2-3 and V is TRBV30; 9 nucleotides align to TRBD2. CDR3 length: 14 amino acids. The germline gives CDR1 GTSNPN, CDR2 SVGIG (reference sequence). With V trimmed by 7 bases and J by 4 bases, 9 bases remained unmatched. The CDR3 here is CAFLAGEVPDTQYF. The CDR3 DNA reads as TGTGCCTTCTTAGCGGGAGAAGTCCCAGATACGCAGTATTTT.

This clone was picked up one time. The V and J genes are TRBV4-1 and TRBJ1-4; possibly TRBD1 for D (5 bases). Germline CDR1 reads MGHRA; CDR2 reads YSYEKL. V was trimmed by 0 bases and J by 7 bases, leaving 15 bases between them. The CDR3 is 16 residues long. Written as DNA, the CDR3 is TGCGCCAGCAGCCAAGAAATGGGGGGAGCGAGTGAAAAACTGTTTTTT. It specifies CASSQEMGGASEKLFF.